Listed below are T cell receptor beta chains from one sample, sequenced in a study of T-cell reconstitution after alpha-beta-depleted transplantation in children. Via MiXCR, TCRdb re-called the PCR reads, giving one row per CDR3 protein. The sample includes some 550,000 distinct CDR3 sequences, about a sixth seen only once; the top ten take more than 2.5%. The sample in question was PBMCs from the stem cell graft donor, obtained from the stem cell graft. The receptors were sampled from a human donor who donated a stem cell graft to a child with acute lymphoblastic leukemia. The CDR3 runs from the conserved cysteine through the conserved F or W. Fields, in order: V gene, clone size, J gene, D gene, CDR3 protein, CDR3 DNA. The D gene is left open where the match is weak. Not every row has a clone size; where given, it reads once, few, many or a size class.

V: TRBV5-1
size: .
J: TRBJ2-1
D: .
CDR3: CASSLGNHNEQFF
DNA: TGCGCCAGCAGCTTGGGCAATCACAATGAGCAGTTCTTC

V: TRBV3-1
size: few
J: TRBJ2-1
D: .
CDR3: CASSQLSNEQFF
DNA: TGTGCCAGCAGCCAACTATCCAATGAGCAGTTCTTC

V: TRBV20-1
size: few
J: TRBJ1-5
D: .
CDR3: CSARWGFGQPQHF
DNA: TGCAGTGCCCGCTGGGGGTTCGGTCAGCCCCAGCATTTT

V: TRBV5-1
size: few
J: TRBJ2-3
D: .
CDR3: CASSLSHTDTQYF
DNA: TGCGCCAGCAGCTTGTCCCACACAGATACGCAGTATTTT

V: TRBV3-1
size: .
J: TRBJ2-7
D: TRBD2
CDR3: CASSPGGLAGGPHEQYF
DNA: TGTGCCAGCAGCCCGGGCGGACTAGCGGGAGGCCCCCACGAGCAGTACTTC

V: TRBV5-1
size: few
J: TRBJ2-1
D: TRBD2
CDR3: CASSLAVTSGDNEQFF
DNA: TGCGCCAGCAGCTTGGCTGTGACTAGCGGAGACAATGAGCAGTTCTTC

V: TRBV5-1
size: few
J: TRBJ2-5
D: .
CDR3: CASSLVGGGTQETQYF
DNA: TGCGCCAGCAGTCTCGTAGGCGGCGGGACTCAAGAGACCCAGTACTTC

V: TRBV28
size: few
J: TRBJ2-1
D: TRBD2
CDR3: CASSLYPGGDNEQFF
DNA: TGTGCCAGCAGTTTATATCCGGGAGGGGACAATGAGCAGTTCTTC

V: TRBV7-9
size: .
J: TRBJ2-1
D: TRBD2
CDR3: CASSLTGTSSDEQFF
DNA: TGTGCCAGCAGCCTGACCGGGACTAGTTCGGATGAGCAGTTCTTC

V: TRBV5-1
size: once
J: TRBJ2-7
D: TRBD2
CDR3: CASSSRLAGDEYF
DNA: TGCGCCAGCAGCTCTAGACTAGCGGGAGATGAGTACTTC

V: TRBV27
size: .
J: TRBJ1-6
D: .
CDR3: CASSPGAGKSPLHF
DNA: TGTGCCAGCAGTCCGGGGGCAGGGAAATCACCCCTCCACTTT